These 5 T cell receptor beta chains came from one sample sequenced in a study of CD8+CD57+ T cells in acquired aplastic anemia. TCR beta VDJ and CDR3 profiling used genomic DNA as template. Via MiXCR, TCRdb re-called the reads, giving one row per CDR3 protein. Among about 180,000 distinct CDR3 sequences listed, roughly 65% were seen once. Patients selected for sequencing had displayed CD8+CD57+ cell expansion by flow cytometry. Sequenced sample: sorted CD4+, CD8+, or CD8+CD57+ T cells (not recorded which) from PBMCs. The receptors come from a human donor with aplastic anemia.

This clonotype was seen only once. The V and J genes are TRBV24-1 and TRBJ2-3; D may be TRBD2 (5 bases). V shed 1 base and J shed 0 bases, with 13 bases lying between them. The CDR3 has 17 residues. Germline V CDR1 and CDR2: KGHDR, SFDVKD. CDR3 residues: CATSDFWAEGSTDTQYF. The CDR3 DNA sequence: TGTGCCACCAGTGATTTCTGGGCCGAGGGTAGCACAGATACGCAGTATTTT.

The chain recombines TRBV20-1 with TRBJ1-6, with D possibly matching TRBD1 (6 bases). CDR1 and CDR2 from the germline V gene are DFQATT and SNEGSKA (reference sequence). With 6 bases removed from V and 7 bases from J, the gap between germline ends came to 16 bases. This CDR3 has 14 residues. CDR3 DNA sequence: TGCAGTGCCCCAGGGGCCAGCAGGAATTCACCCCTCCACTTT. It encodes CSAPGASRNSPLHF.

Ten or more counts support this clonotype. V usage is TRBV2 and J usage is TRBJ2-2; no clear D. The CDR3 runs to 14 residues. Trimming removed 2 bases from V and 5 bases from J, with 9 bases in between. CDR1 is SNHLY, CDR2 FYNNEI, per germline. In DNA form, the CDR3 reads TGTGCCAGCAGTGAATGGGTGGTTACCGGGGAGCTGTTTTTT. Protein sequence: CASSEWVVTGELFF. The full variable domain, rest sourced from reference TRBV2 and TRBJ2-2, is EPEVTQTPSHQVTQMGQEVILRCVPISNHLYFYWYRQILGQKVEFLVSFYNNEISEKSEIFDDQFSVERPDGSNFTLKIRSTKLEDSAMYFCASSEWVVTGELFFGEGSRLTVL.

This clonotype was observed a few times. Given a much more abundant clone one base away, this may be a read error. CDR3 coding DNA: TGTGCCAGCAGGGAGGGGACCACTGAAGCTTTCTTT. Translating gives CASREGTTEAFF. The gene calls are TRBV6-2 or TRBV6-3 and TRBJ1-1, with D tentatively TRBD1 (5 bases). The CDR3 extends over 12 amino acids. Trimming left V 6 bases short and J 4 bases short, with 9 bases between. The germline gives CDR1 MNHEY, CDR2 SVGEGT.

V and J are TRBV19 and TRBJ2-1, with D unclear. CDR3 length equals 14 residues. The germline V gene encodes CDR1 LNHDA and CDR2 SQIVND (reference sequence). V was shortened by 5 bases and J by 1 base, with 9 bases between the two germline ends. The CDR3 is CASSRDRSYNEQFF. The CDR3 region has the DNA TGTGCCAGTAGTCGAGACCGGTCCTACAATGAGCAGTTCTTC.